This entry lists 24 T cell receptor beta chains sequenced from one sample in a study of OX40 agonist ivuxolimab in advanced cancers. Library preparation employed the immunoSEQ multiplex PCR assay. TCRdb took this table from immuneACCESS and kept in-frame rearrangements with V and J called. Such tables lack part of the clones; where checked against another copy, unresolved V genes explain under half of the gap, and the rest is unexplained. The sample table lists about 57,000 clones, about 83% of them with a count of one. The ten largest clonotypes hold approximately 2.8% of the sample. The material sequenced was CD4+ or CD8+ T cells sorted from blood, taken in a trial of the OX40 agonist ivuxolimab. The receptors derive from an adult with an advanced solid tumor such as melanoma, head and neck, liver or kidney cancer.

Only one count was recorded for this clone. CDR3 loop: CASKTSGHYEQYF. The CDR3 coding sequence is TGTGCCAGCAAGACTAGCGGGCATTACGAGCAGTACTTC. The rearrangement uses TRBV28 and TRBJ2-7, with 10 bases aligning to TRBD2. From germline, CDR1 is MDHEN and CDR2 SYDVKM. The trim removed 7 bases at V and 4 bases at J, leaving 4 bases unmatched. The CDR3 is made up of 13 amino acids.

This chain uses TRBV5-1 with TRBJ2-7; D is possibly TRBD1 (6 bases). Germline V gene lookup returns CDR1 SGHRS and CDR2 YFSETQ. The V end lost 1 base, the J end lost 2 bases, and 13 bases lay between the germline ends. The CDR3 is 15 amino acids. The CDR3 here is CASSLSPGQTYEQYF. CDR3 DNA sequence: TGCGCCAGCAGCTTGAGCCCAGGACAGACCTACGAGCAGTACTTC.

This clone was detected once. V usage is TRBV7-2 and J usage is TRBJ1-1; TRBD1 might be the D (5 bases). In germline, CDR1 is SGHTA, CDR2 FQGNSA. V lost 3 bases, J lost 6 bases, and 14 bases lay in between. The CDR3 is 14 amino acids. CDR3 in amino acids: CASSFLRGGSEAFF. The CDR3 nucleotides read TGTGCCAGCAGCTTTTTAAGGGGAGGTTCTGAAGCTTTCTTT.

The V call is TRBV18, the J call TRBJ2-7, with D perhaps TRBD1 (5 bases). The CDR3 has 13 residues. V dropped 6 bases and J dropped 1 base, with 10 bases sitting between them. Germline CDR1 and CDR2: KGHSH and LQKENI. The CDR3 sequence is CASSTKGSYEQYF. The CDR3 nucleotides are TGTGCCAGCTCCACCAAGGGGTCCTACGAGCAGTACTTC.

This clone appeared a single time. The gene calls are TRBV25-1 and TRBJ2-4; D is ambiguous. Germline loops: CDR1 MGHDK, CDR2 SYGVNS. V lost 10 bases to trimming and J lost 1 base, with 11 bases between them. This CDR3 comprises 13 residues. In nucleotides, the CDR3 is TGTGCCATCATGGGTGAGGCCAAAAACATTCAGTACTTC. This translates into CAIMGEAKNIQYF.

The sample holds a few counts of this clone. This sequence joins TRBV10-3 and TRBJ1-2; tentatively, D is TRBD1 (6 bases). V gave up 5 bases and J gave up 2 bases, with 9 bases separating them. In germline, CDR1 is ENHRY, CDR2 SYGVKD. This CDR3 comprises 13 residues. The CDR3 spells CAISPDRNYGYTF. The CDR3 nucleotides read TGTGCCATCAGTCCGGACAGAAACTATGGCTACACCTTC.

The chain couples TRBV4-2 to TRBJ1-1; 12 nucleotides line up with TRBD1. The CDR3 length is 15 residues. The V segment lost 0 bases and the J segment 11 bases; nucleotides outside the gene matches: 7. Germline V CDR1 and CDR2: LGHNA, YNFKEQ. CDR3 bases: TGTGCCAGCAGCCAAGAAGGGACAGGGGGCAGGAATGCTTTCTTT. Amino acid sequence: CASSQEGTGGRNAFF.

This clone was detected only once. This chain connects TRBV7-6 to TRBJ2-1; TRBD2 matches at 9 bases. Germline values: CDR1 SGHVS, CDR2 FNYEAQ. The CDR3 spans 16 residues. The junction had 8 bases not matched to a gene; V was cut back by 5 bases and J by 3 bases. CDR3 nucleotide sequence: TGTGCCAGCAGCCCCCAAGCGGGAGGATACTACAATGAGCAGTTCTTC. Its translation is CASSPQAGGYYNEQFF.

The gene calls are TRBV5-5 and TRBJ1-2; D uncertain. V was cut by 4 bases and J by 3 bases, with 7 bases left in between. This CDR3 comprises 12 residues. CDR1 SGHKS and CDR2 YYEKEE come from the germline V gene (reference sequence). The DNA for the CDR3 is TGTGCCAGCAGCGCTAGTGACTATGGCTACACCTTC. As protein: CASSASDYGYTF.

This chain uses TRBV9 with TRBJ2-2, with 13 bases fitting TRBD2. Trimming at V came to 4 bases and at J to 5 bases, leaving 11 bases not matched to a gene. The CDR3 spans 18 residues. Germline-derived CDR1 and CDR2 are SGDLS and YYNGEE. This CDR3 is CASSSGLAGTLYTGELFF. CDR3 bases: TGTGCCAGCAGCTCGGGACTAGCGGGAACATTGTATACCGGGGAGCTGTTTTTT.

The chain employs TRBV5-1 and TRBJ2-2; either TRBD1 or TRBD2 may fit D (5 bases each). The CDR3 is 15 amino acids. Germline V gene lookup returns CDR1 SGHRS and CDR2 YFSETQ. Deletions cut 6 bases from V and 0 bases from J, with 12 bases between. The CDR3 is CASNLGPSNTGELFF. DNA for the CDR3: TGCGCCAGCAACCTGGGACCATCGAACACCGGGGAGCTGTTTTTT.

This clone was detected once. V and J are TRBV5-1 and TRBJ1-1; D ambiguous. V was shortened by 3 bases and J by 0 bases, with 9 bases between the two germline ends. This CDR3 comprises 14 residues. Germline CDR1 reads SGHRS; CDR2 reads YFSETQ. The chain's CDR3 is CASSSARVNTEAFF. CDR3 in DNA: TGCGCCAGCAGCTCCGCTAGGGTGAACACTGAAGCTTTCTTT.

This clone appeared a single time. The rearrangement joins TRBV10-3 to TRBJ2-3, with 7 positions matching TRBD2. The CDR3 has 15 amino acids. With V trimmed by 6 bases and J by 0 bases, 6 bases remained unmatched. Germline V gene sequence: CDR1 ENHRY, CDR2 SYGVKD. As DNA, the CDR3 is TGTGCCATCAGGATGACTAGCTCGAGCACAGATACGCAGTATTTT. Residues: CAIRMTSSSTDTQYF.

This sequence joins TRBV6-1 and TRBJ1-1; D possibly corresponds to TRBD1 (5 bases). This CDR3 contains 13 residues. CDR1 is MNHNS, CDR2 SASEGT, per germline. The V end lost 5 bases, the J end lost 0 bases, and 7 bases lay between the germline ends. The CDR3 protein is CASSRGLNTEAFF. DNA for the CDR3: TGTGCCAGCAGTAGGGGACTGAACACTGAAGCTTTCTTT.

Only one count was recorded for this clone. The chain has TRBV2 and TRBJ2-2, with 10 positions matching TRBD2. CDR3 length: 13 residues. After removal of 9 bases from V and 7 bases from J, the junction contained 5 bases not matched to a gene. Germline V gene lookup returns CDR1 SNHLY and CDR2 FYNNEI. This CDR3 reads CASGTSVVGELFF. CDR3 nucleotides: TGTGCCAGTGGGACTAGCGTCGTCGGGGAGCTGTTTTTT.

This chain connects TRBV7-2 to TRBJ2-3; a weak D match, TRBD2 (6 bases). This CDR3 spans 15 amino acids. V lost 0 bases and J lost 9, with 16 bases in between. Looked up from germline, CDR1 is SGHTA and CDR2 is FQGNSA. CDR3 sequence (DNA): TGTGCCAGCAGCTTAGCGCCCGGGAGAGGTGACACGCAGTATTTT. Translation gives CASSLAPGRGDTQYF.

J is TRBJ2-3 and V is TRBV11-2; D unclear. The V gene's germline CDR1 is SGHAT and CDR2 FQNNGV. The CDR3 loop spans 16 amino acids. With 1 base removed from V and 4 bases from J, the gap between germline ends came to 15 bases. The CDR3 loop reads CASSLVSVRNSDTQYF. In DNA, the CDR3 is TGTGCCAGCAGCTTAGTGAGCGTAAGAAATTCAGATACGCAGTATTTT.

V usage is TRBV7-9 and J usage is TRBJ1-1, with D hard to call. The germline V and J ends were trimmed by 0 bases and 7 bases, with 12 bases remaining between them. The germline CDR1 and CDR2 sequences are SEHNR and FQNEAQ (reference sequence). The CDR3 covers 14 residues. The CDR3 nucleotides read TGTGCCAGCAGCTTAGCTGCTGGGTCTCGTGAAGCTTTCTTT. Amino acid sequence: CASSLAAGSREAFF.

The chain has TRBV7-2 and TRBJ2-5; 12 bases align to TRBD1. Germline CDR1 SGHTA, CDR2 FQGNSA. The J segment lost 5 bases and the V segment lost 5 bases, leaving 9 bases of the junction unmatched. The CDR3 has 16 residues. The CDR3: CASSLQGTGGWETQYF. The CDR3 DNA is TGTGCCAGCAGCCTACAAGGGACAGGGGGCTGGGAGACCCAGTACTTC.

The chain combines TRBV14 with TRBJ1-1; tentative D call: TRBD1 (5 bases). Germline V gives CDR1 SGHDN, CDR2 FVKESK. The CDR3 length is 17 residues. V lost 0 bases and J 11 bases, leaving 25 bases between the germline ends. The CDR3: CASSQERVGGIVGEAFF. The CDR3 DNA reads TGTGCCAGCAGCCAAGAACGAGTCGGGGGGATTGTCGGTGAGGCTTTCTTT.

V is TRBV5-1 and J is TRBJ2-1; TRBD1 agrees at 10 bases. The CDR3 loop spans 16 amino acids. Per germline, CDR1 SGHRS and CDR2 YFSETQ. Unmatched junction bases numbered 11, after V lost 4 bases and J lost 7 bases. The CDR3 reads CASSMEGQGFGNEQFF. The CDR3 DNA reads TGCGCCAGCAGCATGGAGGGACAGGGGTTTGGAAATGAGCAGTTCTTC.

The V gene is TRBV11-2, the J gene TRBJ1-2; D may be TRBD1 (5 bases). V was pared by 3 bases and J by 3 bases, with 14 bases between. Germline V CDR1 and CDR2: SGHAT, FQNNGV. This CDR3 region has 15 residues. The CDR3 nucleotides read TGTGCCAGCAGCTTTAGCTTCCAGGGAGACTATGGCTACACCTTC. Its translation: CASSFSFQGDYGYTF.

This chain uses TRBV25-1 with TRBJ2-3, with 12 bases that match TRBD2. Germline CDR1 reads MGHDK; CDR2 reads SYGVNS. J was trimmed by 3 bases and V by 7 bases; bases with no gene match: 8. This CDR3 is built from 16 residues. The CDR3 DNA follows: TGTGCCAGCACTAGCGGGAGGGCCCGCTCAACAGATACGCAGTATTTT. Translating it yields CASTSGRARSTDTQYF.

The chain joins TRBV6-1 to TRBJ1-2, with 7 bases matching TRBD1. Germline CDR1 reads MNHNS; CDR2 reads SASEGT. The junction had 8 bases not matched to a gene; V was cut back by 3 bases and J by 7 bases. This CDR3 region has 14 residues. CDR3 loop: CASSETGKEGGYTF. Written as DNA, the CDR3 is TGTGCCAGCAGTGAGACAGGGAAGGAGGGTGGCTACACCTTC.